A selection of T cell receptor beta chains follows, all from one sample in a study of neurological immune-mediated disorders. TCRdb re-analysed the 5' RACE reads in MiXCR, keeping a single row per CDR3 protein. Of tens of thousands of distinct CDR3 sequences in the sample, roughly 2% were seen once. The sequenced sample was PBMCs. These receptors came from a woman aged 40 to 50 with multiple sclerosis. Both conserved end residues are part of each CDR3. The order of the fields is V gene, clone size, J gene, D gene, CDR3 protein, CDR3 DNA. The D gene is left open where the match is weak. Clone size is stated in some rows and not others, as once, few, many or a class when expanded.

TRBV10-2	many	TRBJ2-3	TRBD2	CASSSTRTSGGFTDTQYF	TGCGCCAGCAGTTCCACCCGGACTAGCGGGGGCTTCACAGATACGCAGTATTTT
TRBV12-3/TRBV12-4	many	TRBJ2-6	NA	CASGEQGAANVLTF	TGTGCCAGCGGCGAACAGGGAGCGGCCAACGTCCTGACTTTC
TRBV5-1	many	TRBJ2-3	NA	CASSLGTQPTDTQYF	TGCGCCAGCAGCTTGGGGACACAACCCACAGATACGCAGTATTTT
TRBV7-8	many	TRBJ2-3	TRBD1	CASSSKVTGSRDTQYF	TGTGCCAGCAGCTCGAAAGTGACAGGGAGCCGAGATACGCAGTATTTT
TRBV7-9	many	TRBJ2-7	NA	CASSLLALEQYF	TGTGCCAGCAGCTTACTAGCTCTCGAGCAGTACTTC
TRBV5-1	many	TRBJ1-2	TRBD1	CASSTPGQGYYGYTF	TGCGCCAGCAGCACCCCGGGACAGGGATACTATGGCTACACCTTC
TRBV20-1	many	TRBJ2-3	NA	CSASRTGDTQYF	TGCAGTGCTAGTCGGACCGGAGATACGCAGTATTTT
TRBV20-1	few	TRBJ2-7	NA	CSATVEGSYEQYF	TGCAGTGCTACCGTTGAGGGTTCCTACGAGCAGTACTTC
TRBV29-1	many	TRBJ2-7	TRBD1	CSVSRQGWTYEQYF	TGCAGCGTTTCCCGACAGGGTTGGACCTACGAGCAGTACTTC
TRBV14	many	TRBJ1-1	NA	CASSSTPSEAFF	TGTGCCAGCAGTTCGACACCCTCTGAAGCTTTCTTT
TRBV5-1	many	TRBJ2-3	NA	CASSSRALGTDTQYF	TGCGCCAGCAGCTCCAGGGCGTTGGGCACAGATACGCAGTATTTT
TRBV29-1	many	TRBJ2-5	TRBD2	CSVDLRGETQYF	TGCAGCGTTGATTTGCGGGGGGAGACCCAGTACTTC
TRBV20-1	NA	TRBJ2-1	TRBD2	CSAPEGGHYNEQFF	TGCAGTGCTCCAGAGGGAGGGCATTACAATGAGCAGTTCTTC
TRBV20-1	many	TRBJ2-7	TRBD1	CSALEDRGTYEQYF	TGCAGTGCACTTGAGGACAGGGGGACTTACGAGCAGTACTTC
TRBV7-9	many	TRBJ2-7	NA	CASSRQLDSYEQYF	TGTGCCAGCAGCCGACAGCTTGACTCCTACGAGCAGTACTTC
TRBV15	many	TRBJ2-1	NA	CATSRDIGGSNEQFF	TGTGCCACCAGCAGAGATATCGGAGGGAGCAATGAGCAGTTCTTC
TRBV20-1	many	TRBJ2-2	TRBD1	CSASPQGADTGELFF	TGCAGTGCTAGCCCACAGGGGGCGGACACCGGGGAGCTGTTTTTT
TRBV12-3/TRBV12-4	many	TRBJ2-3	NA	CASSPLGVGTDTQYF	TGTGCCAGCAGCCCGTTAGGGGTAGGAACAGATACGCAGTATTTT
TRBV20-1	many	TRBJ1-4	NA	CSAREDPTNEKLFF	TGCAGTGCTAGAGAAGACCCAACTAATGAAAAACTGTTTTTT
TRBV11-2	many	TRBJ1-3	NA	CASRHRGNTIYF	TGTGCCAGCAGGCATCGAGGAAACACCATATATTTT
TRBV7-9	many	TRBJ2-2	NA	CASSGTVNTGELFF	TGTGCCAGCAGCGGGACGGTGAACACCGGGGAGCTGTTTTTT
TRBV10-3	many	TRBJ1-4	TRBD1	CAISAGQGSEKLFF	TGTGCCATCAGTGCGGGACAGGGAAGTGAAAAACTGTTTTTT
TRBV20-1	many	TRBJ1-2	TRBD1	CSAPQGQGTTNYGYTF	TGCAGTGCCCCACAGGGACAGGGGACAACTAACTATGGCTACACCTTC
TRBV5-1	many	TRBJ1-4	NA	CATRLTATNEKLFF	TGCGCCACGCGATTGACCGCAACTAATGAAAAACTGTTTTTT
TRBV9	few	TRBJ1-1	NA	CASSRVGDTEAFF	TGTGCCAGCAGCCGGGTGGGGGACACTGAAGCTTTCTTT
TRBV29-1	many	TRBJ2-3	NA	CSVGDPFTDTQYF	TGCAGCGTTGGAGACCCCTTCACAGATACGCAGTATTTT
TRBV20-1	many	TRBJ1-2	TRBD1	CSASSDRENGYTF	TGCAGTGCTAGCTCGGACAGGGAAAATGGCTACACCTTC
TRBV2	many	TRBJ1-1	NA	CASSEELTIGMDTEAFF	TGTGCCAGCAGTGAAGAGTTAACAATTGGAATGGACACTGAAGCTTTCTTT
TRBV12-3/TRBV12-4	many	TRBJ2-5	NA	CASSRWVETQYF	TGTGCCAGCAGCCGTTGGGTAGAGACCCAGTACTTC
TRBV3-1	many	TRBJ2-7	NA	CASSQLSNEQYF	TGTGCCAGCAGCCAGCTTTCTAACGAGCAGTACTTC
TRBV12-3/TRBV12-4	many	TRBJ2-3	NA	CASSLSGSTRQYF	TGTGCCAGCAGTTTATCAGGGTCTACCAGGCAGTATTTT
TRBV20-1	many	TRBJ2-7	NA	CSAKNPGKPYEQYF	TGCAGTGCTAAAAACCCAGGGAAACCCTACGAGCAGTACTTC
TRBV7-9	many	TRBJ2-6	NA	CASSSLASGANVLTF	TGTGCCAGCAGCTCTCTTGCCTCTGGGGCCAACGTCCTGACTTTC
TRBV5-1	many	TRBJ1-2	NA	CASSLEGEVRYGYTF	TGCGCCAGCAGCTTGGAAGGGGAAGTTCGCTATGGCTACACCTTC
TRBV20-1	many	TRBJ1-1	TRBD1	CSARDRGRGMNTEAFF	TGCAGTGCTAGGGACAGGGGGAGGGGGATGAACACTGAAGCTTTCTTT
TRBV5-1	many	TRBJ2-5	NA	CASSTGTGYQETQYF	TGCGCCAGCAGCACCGGGACGGGGTACCAAGAGACCCAGTACTTC
TRBV9	many	TRBJ2-5	TRBD2	CASSVRGEETQYF	TGTGCCAGCAGCGTACGGGGGGAAGAGACCCAGTACTTC
TRBV5-1	many	TRBJ2-1	TRBD1	CASSIGGEQFF	TGCGCCAGCAGCATAGGGGGCGAGCAGTTCTTC
TRBV10-3	many	TRBJ1-2	NA	CAISESTGISYGYTF	TGTGCCATCAGTGAGTCTACAGGGATCTCTTATGGCTACACCTTC
TRBV5-5	many	TRBJ2-1	TRBD2	CASSPGLAGINEQFF	TGTGCCAGCAGCCCCGGACTAGCGGGGATCAATGAGCAGTTCTTC
TRBV5-1	many	TRBJ2-1	NA	CASSLEDGVEQFF	TGCGCCAGCAGCTTGGAGGACGGGGTTGAGCAGTTCTTC
TRBV5-1	many	TRBJ2-1	NA	CASSSRGGDEQFF	TGCGCCAGCAGCTCCCGAGGAGGCGATGAGCAGTTCTTC
TRBV10-3	many	TRBJ2-5	NA	CAIRDSRGETQYF	TGTGCCATCAGAGATAGCAGAGGAGAGACCCAGTACTTC
TRBV5-1	many	TRBJ2-5	NA	CASREGAQETQYF	TGCGCCAGCAGGGAAGGGGCACAAGAGACCCAGTACTTC
TRBV20-1	many	TRBJ1-1	NA	CSARPDSEAFF	TGCAGTGCTAGGCCGGACAGTGAAGCTTTCTTT